The text below deals with one T cell receptor (beta chain). Its matching antigen is unknown. Gene names are mouse gene names. The read finishes 1 residue shy of the CDR3 end, and the germline J gene is used to complete it. This entry comes from a study of tissue T cells after allogeneic stem cell transplantation. Germline V gene sequence: CDR1 SGHDT, CDR2 FRDEAV. The CDR3 is 12 amino acids. Trimming left V 2 bases short and J 0 bases short, with 3 bases between. Some clones are missing from TCRdb's copy, which holds only in-frame ones; the method was immunoSEQ multiplex PCR. The sample holds 20,000 to 25,000 clones, approximately 77% seen once. Study-level points and caveats: Tissue-detected TCR repertoire was only partly captured by blood and spleen T cells. Limitations included a small, clinically heterogeneous cohort and limited sampling depth.

The sequenced sample was spleen. The source is a female BALB/c mouse in good health. The MHC haplotype recorded for the strain is H2-d. The J gene is TRBJ2-7, the V gene TRBV14; D remains unclear. The sequenced part of the CDR3 DNA is TGTGCCAGCAGTTTAGGCTCCTATGAACAGTAC. Protein: CASSLGSYEQY. The full CDR3 protein is CASSLGSYEQYF.